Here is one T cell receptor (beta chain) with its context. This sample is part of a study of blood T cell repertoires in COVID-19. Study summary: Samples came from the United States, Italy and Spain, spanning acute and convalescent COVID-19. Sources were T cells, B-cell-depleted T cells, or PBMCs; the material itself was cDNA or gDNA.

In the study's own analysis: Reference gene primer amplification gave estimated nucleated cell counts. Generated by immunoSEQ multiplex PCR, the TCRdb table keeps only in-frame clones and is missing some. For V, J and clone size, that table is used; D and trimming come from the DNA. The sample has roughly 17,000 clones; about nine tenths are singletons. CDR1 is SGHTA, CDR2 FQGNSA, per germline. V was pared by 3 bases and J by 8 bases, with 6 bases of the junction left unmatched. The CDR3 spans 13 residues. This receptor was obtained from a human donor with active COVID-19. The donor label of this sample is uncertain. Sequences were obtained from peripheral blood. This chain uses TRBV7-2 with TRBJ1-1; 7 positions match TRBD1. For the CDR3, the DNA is TGTGCCAGCAGCTTTGGGACAGCCGCCGAAGCTTTCTTT. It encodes CASSFGTAAEAFF.